The clone carrying this TCR beta chain was seen a few times. The CDR3 contains 15 residues. Trimming took 6 bases from V and 5 from J; bases not matched to a gene: 10. Germline-derived CDR1 and CDR2 are MNHGY and SAAAGT. Noted treatment: randomized to nivolumab then ipilimumab (arm A) or the reverse (arm B). The data derive from a study of sequential checkpoint blockade in melanoma. Sequenced by immunoSEQ multiplex PCR; TCRdb stores in-frame clones only, minus some. The sample includes 520 or so clones, 18% of them seen just once. This rearrangement joins TRBV6-8 to TRBJ1-2; 9 nucleotides line up with TRBD1. The receptor was isolated from a human donor with melanoma. Sequencing used tumor tissue (inferred from file names), obtained from a patient given nivolumab and ipilimumab in sequence. The CDR3 sequence is CASRIPTGGGYGYTF. As DNA, the CDR3 is TGTGCCAGCAGAATCCCTACAGGGGGCGGATATGGCTACACCTTC.